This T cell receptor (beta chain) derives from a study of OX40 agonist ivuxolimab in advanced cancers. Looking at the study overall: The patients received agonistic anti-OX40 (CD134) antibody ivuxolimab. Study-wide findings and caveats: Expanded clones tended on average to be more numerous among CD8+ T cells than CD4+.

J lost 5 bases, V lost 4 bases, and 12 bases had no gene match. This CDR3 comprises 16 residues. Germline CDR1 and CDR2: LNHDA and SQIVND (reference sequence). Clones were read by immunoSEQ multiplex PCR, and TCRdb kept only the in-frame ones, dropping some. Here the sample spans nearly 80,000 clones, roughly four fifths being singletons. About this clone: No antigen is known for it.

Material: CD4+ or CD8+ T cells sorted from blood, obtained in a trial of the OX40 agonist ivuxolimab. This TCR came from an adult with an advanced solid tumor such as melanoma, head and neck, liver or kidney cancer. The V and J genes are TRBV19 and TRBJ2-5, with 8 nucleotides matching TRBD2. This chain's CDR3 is CASSTLPGGAGETQYF. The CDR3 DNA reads TGTGCCAGTAGTACTCTACCCGGGGGGGCGGGCGAGACCCAGTACTTC.